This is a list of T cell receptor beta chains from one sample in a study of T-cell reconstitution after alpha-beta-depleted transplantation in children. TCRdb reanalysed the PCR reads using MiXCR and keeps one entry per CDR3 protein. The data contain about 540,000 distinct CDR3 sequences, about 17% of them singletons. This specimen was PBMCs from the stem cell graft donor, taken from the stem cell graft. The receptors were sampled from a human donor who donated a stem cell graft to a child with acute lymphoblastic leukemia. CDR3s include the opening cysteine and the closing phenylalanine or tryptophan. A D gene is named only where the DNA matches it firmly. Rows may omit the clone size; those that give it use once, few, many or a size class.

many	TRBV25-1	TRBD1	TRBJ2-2	CASSAGTASTGELFF	TGTGCCAGCAGTGCTGGGACAGCAAGCACCGGGGAGCTGTTTTTT
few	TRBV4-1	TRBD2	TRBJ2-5	CASSQGVLAGVKETQYF	TGCGCCAGCAGCCAAGGCGTGTTAGCGGGAGTAAAAGAGACCCAGTACTTC
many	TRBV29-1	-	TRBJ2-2	CSVDRASEARGGELFF	TGCAGCGTTGATCGGGCTAGCGAAGCCCGAGGGGGGGAGCTGTTTTTT
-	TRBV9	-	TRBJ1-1	CASSVVVNTEAFF	TGTGCCAGCAGCGTAGTCGTGAACACTGAAGCTTTCTTT
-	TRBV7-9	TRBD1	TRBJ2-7	CASSLVLKGALLEQYF	TGTGCCAGCAGCTTAGTCCTTAAGGGGGCTCTTCTCGAGCAGTACTTC
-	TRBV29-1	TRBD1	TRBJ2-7	CSVSTGVGLYEQYF	TGCAGCGTGTCGACAGGGGTGGGCCTCTACGAGCAGTACTTC
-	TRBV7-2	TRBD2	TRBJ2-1	CASSTRRSSGDEQFF	TGTGCCAGCAGCACCCGTCGGTCTAGCGGTGATGAGCAGTTCTTC
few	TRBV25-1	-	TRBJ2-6	CASSAETSGANVLTF	TGTGCCAGCAGTGCAGAAACTTCTGGGGCCAACGTCCTGACTTTC
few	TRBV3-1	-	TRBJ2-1	CASSQPDYNEQFF	TGTGCCAGCAGCCAGCCAGACTACAATGAGCAGTTCTTC
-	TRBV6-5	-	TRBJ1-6	CASSTRSGSPLHF	TGTGCCAGCAGCACTCGTTCAGGGTCACCCCTCCACTTT
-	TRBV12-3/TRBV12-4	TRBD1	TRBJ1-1	CASSYIGGNTEAFF	TGTGCCAGCAGTTATATAGGGGGCAACACTGAAGCTTTCTTT
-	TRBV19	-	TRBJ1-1	CASIPSRGNTEAFF	TGTGCCAGTATCCCGTCCCGGGGAAACACTGAAGCTTTCTTT
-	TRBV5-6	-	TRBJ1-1	CASRFAGLNTEAFF	TGTGCCAGCAGATTTGCTGGGTTGAACACTGAAGCTTTCTTT
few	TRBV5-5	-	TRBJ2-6	CASSLDRDSGANVLTF	TGTGCCAGCAGCCTGGACCGAGACTCTGGGGCCAACGTCCTGACTTTC
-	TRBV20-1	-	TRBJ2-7	CSAPGAGAYEQYF	TGCAGTGCCCCAGGGGCGGGCGCCTACGAGCAGTACTTC
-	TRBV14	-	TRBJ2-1	CASSQLRGGSSYNEQFF	TGTGCCAGCAGCCAATTACGAGGGGGAAGCTCCTACAATGAGCAGTTCTTC
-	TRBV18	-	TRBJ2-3	CASSPGRARTDTQYF	TGTGCCAGCTCACCGGGGCGGGCGCGCACAGATACGCAGTATTTT
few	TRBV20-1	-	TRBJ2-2	CSARSGTPLGRELFF	TGCAGTGCTAGATCCGGGACACCCCTGGGCAGGGAGCTGTTTTTT
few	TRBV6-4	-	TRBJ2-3	CASSDSGLTQYF	TGTGCCAGCAGTGACTCAGGGCTCACGCAGTATTTT
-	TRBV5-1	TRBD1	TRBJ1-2	CASASGTGRQRGYGYTF	TGCGCCAGCGCCTCCGGGACAGGGCGCCAGCGGGGCTATGGCTACACCTTC
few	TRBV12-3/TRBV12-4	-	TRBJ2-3	CASSHQGGGDTQYF	TGTGCCAGCAGCCACCAGGGTGGTGGGGATACGCAGTATTTT
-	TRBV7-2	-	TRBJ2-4	CASSLEERAIVQYF	TGTGCCAGCAGCTTAGAGGAGCGAGCGATAGTTCAGTACTTC
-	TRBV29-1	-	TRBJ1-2	CSVPGHDYGYTF	TGCAGCGTTCCGGGACATGACTATGGCTACACCTTC
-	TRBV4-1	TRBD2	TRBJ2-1	CASSQEGGGGRASYNEQFF	TGCGCCAGCAGCCAAGAAGGAGGCGGCGGGAGGGCCTCCTACAATGAGCAGTTCTTC
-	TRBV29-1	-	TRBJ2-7	CSARDPPSYEQYF	TGCAGCGCCCGGGACCCACCCTCCTACGAGCAGTACTTC
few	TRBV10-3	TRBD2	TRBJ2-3	CAISDPTSGRADTQYF	TGTGCCATCAGTGACCCGACTAGCGGGAGAGCAGATACGCAGTATTTT
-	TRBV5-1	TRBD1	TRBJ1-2	CASSVDRPWAGSTYGYTF	TGCGCCAGCAGCGTGGACAGGCCTTGGGCTGGATCCACCTATGGCTACACCTTC
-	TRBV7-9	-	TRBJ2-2	CASSSPRMENTGELFF	TGTGCCAGCAGCTCCCCCCGGATGGAGAACACCGGGGAGCTGTTTTTT
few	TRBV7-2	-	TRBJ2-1	CASSRYRNEQFF	TGTGCCAGCAGCCGTTATAGGAATGAGCAGTTCTTC